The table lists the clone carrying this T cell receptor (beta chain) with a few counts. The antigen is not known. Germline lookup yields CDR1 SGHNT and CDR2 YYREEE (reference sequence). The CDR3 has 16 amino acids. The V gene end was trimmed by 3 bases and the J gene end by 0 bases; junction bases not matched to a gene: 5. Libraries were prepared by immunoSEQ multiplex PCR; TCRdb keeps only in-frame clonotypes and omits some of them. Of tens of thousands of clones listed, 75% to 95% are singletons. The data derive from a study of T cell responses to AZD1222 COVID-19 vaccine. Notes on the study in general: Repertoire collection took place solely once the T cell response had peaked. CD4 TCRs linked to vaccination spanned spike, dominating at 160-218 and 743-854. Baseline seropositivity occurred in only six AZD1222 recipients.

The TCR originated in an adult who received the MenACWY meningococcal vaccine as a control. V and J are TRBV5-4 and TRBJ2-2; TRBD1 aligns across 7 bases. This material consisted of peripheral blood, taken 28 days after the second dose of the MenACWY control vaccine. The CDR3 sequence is CASSWRTGANTGELFF. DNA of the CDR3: TGTGCCAGCAGCTGGAGGACAGGCGCGAACACCGGGGAGCTGTTTTTT.